This T cell receptor beta chain was found in a study of beta chain features in type 1 diabetes. Study-wide points: Compared with healthy donors, patients appeared to share more similar naive, central memory and regulatory TCRB repertoires. VDJ junctions from type 1 diabetes patients carried fewer insertions and larger deletions. The study found moderately but significantly shorter TCRB CDR3s in all four CD4+ subsets of Type 1 diabetes patients.

Cells sorted by CD45RO/CCR7/CD25/CD127/CD95/CD27 comprised CD4+ naive, central memory, regulatory and stem cell-like memory cells. Without exception, sorted populations had purity beyond 98%. Concerning this clone: Its antigen is not identified.

The trim removed 4 bases at V and 3 bases at J, leaving 3 bases unmatched. Germline lookup yields CDR1 LNHNV and CDR2 YYDKDF (reference sequence). The CDR3 spans 14 residues. The investigators reverse transcribed all of the isolated RNA, so they sequenced expressed TCRB transcripts. Assay used: immunoSEQ multiplex PCR; TCRdb lists only in-frame clones, some missing. The sample lists some 240,000 clones, under 20% occurring once. The sequenced material came from naive CD4+ T cells from blood. This TCR derives from a man aged 25-40 years with type 1 diabetes. V is TRBV15 and J is TRBJ1-2, with 9 bases fitting TRBD1. In DNA form, the CDR3 reads TGTGCCACCAGCACAGACAGGGGGGACTATGGCTACACCTTC. It is translated as CATSTDRGDYGYTF.